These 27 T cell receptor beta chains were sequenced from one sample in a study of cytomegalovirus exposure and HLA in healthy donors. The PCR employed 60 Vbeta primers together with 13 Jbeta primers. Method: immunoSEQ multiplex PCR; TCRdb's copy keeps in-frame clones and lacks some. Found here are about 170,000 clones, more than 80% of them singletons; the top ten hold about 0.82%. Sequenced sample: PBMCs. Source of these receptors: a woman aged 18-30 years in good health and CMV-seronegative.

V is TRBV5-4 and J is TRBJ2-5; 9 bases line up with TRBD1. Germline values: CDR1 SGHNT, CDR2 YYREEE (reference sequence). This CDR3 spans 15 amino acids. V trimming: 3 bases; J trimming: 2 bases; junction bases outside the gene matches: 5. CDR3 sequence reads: CASSSLGQGQETQYF. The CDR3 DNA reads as TGTGCCAGCAGCTCCTTGGGACAGGGACAAGAGACCCAGTACTTC. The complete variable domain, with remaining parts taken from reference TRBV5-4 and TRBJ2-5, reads ETGVTQSPTHLIKTRGQQVTLRCSSQSGHNTVSWYQQALGQGPQFIFQYYREEENGRGNFPPRFSGLQFPNYSSELNVNALELDDSALYLCASSSLGQGQETQYFGPGTRLLVL.

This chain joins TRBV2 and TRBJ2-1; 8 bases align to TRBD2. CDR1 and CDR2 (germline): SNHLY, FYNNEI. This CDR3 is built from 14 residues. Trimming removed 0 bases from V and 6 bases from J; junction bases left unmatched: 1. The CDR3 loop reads CASSEASGGNEQFF. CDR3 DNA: TGTGCCAGCAGTGAAGCCAGCGGGGGCAATGAGCAGTTCTTC.

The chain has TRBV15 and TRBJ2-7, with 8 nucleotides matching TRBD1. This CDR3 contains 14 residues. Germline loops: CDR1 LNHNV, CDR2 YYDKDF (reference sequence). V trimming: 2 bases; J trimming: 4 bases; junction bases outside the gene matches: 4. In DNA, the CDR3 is TGTGCCACCAGCAGAATTGACAGGGGTTACGAGCAGTACTTC. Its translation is CATSRIDRGYEQYF.

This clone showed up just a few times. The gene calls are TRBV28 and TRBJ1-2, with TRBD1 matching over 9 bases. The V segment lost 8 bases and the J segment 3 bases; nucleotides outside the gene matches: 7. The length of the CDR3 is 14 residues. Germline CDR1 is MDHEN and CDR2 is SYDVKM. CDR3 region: CASLPGTGYYGYTF. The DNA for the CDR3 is TGTGCCAGCCTCCCAGGGACAGGGTACTATGGCTACACCTTC.

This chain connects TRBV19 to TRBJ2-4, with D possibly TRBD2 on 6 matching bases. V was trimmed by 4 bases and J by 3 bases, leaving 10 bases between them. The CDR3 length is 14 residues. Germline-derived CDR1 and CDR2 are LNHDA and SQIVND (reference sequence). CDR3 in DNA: TGTGCCAGTAGTACGGGGGAAGGCAAAAACATTCAGTACTTC. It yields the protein CASSTGEGKNIQYF.

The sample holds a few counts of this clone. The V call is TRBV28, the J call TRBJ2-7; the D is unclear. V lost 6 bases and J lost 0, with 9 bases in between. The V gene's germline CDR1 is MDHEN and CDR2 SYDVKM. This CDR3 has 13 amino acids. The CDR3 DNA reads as TGTGCCAGCAGGGAGACCTACTCCTACGAGCAGTACTTC. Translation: CASRETYSYEQYF.

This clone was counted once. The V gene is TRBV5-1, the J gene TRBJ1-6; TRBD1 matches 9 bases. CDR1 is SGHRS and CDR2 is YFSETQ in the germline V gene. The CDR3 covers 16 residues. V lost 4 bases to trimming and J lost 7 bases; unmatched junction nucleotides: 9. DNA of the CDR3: TGCGCCAGCAGCCCGCCCGGGACAGGGAAAAATTCACCCCTCCACTTT. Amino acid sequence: CASSPPGTGKNSPLHF.

The CDR3: CATSLAPYTDTQYF. In nucleotides, the CDR3 is TGTGCCACCTCCCTAGCGCCATACACAGATACGCAGTATTTT. V usage is TRBV6-4 and J usage is TRBJ2-3, with a weak D call TRBD2 (6 bases). Germline-derived CDR1 and CDR2 are MRHNA and SNTAGT. The CDR3 spans 14 residues. V was clipped by 10 bases and J by 2 bases, with 16 bases between them.

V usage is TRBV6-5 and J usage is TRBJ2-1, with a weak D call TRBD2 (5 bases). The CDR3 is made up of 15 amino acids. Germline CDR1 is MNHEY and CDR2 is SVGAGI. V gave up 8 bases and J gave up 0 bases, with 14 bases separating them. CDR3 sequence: CASSRYAGSYNEQFF. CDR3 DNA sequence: TGTGCCAGCTCCAGGTACGCGGGCTCCTACAATGAGCAGTTCTTC.

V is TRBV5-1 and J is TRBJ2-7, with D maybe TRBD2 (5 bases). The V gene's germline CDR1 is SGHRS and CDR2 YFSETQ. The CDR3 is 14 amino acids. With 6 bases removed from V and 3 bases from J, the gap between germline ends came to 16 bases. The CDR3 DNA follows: TGCGCCAGCACCCTTGCCGGGAAAGTCTACGAGCAGTACTTC. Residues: CASTLAGKVYEQYF.

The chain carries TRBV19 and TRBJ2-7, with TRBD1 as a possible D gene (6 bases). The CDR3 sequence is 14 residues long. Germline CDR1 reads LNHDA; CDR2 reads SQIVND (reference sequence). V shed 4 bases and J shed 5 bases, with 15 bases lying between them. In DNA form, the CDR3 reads TGTGCCAGTAGTACAACAGGGAATAGCGACGAGCAGTACTTC. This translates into CASSTTGNSDEQYF.

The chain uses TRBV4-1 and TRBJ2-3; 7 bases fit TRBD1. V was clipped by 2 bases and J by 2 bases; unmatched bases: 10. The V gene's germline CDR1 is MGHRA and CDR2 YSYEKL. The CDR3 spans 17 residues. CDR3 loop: CASSQYLSGQYTDTQYF. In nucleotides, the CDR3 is TGCGCCAGCAGCCAATACCTTTCGGGACAGTACACAGATACGCAGTATTTT.

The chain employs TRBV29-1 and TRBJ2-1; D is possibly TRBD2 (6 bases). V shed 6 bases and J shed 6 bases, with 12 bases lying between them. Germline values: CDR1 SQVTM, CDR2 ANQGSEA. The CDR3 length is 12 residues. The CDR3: CSVALASNEQFF. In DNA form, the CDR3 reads TGCAGCGTCGCCCTAGCGAGCAATGAGCAGTTCTTC.

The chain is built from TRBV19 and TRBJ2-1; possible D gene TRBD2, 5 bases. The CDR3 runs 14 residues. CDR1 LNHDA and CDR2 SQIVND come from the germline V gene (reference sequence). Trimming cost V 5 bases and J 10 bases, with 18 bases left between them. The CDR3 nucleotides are TGTGCCAGTAGTCCCCTTGACTCGACGGGAGAGCAGTTCTTC. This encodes CASSPLDSTGEQFF.

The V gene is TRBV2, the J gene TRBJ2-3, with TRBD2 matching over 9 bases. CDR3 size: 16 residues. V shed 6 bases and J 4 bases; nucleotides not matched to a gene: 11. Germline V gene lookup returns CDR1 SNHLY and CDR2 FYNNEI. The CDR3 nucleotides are TGTGCCAGCAGCGATCCGGGACTAGCATTATCAGATACGCAGTATTTT. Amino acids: CASSDPGLALSDTQYF.

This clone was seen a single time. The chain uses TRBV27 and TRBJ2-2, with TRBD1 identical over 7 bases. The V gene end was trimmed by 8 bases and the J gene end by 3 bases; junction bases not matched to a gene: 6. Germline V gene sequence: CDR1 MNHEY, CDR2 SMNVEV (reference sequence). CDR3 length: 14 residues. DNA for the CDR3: TGTGCCAGCCGGACAGGACAGTACACCGGGGAGCTGTTTTTT. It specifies CASRTGQYTGELFF.

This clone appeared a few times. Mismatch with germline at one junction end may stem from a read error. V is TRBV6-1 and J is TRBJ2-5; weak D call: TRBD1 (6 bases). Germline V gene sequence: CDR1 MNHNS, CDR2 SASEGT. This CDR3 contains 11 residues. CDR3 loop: CASSELAGAHF. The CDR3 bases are TGTGCCAGCAGTGAACTGGCAGGGGCCCACTTC.

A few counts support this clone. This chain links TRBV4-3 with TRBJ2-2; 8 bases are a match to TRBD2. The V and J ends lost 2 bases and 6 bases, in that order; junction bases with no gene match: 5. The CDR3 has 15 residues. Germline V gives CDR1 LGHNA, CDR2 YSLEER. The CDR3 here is CASSQQPAGAGELFF. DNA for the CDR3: TGCGCCAGCAGCCAACAGCCAGCGGGAGCCGGGGAGCTGTTTTTT.

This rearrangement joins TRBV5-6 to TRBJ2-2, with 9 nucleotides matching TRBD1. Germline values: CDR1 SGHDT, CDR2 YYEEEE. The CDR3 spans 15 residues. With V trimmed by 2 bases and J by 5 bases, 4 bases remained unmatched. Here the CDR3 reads CASSLPTGGTGELFF. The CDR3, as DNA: TGTGCCAGCAGCTTACCGACAGGGGGGACCGGGGAGCTGTTTTTT.

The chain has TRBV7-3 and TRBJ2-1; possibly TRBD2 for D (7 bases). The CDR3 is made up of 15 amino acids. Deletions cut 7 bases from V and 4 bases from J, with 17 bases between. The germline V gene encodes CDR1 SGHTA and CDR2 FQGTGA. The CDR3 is CASTLAGGPYNEQFF. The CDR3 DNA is TGTGCCAGCACCCTTGCCGGGGGGCCTTACAATGAGCAGTTCTTC.

The DNA for the CDR3 is TGCGCCAGCAGCTTGGGCCGGGGACTAACTAATGAAAAACTGTTTTTT. Translation: CASSLGRGLTNEKLFF. This sequence joins TRBV5-1 and TRBJ1-4; D might be TRBD1 (5 bases). Germline CDR1 is SGHRS and CDR2 is YFSETQ. V shed 0 bases and J shed 1 base, with 10 bases lying between them. This CDR3 comprises 16 residues.

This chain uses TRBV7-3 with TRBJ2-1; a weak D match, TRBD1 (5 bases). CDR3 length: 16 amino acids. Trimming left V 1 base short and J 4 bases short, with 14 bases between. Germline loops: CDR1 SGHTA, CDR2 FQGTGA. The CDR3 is CASSLNAAAGYNEQFF. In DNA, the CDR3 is TGTGCCAGCAGCTTAAATGCCGCGGCAGGGTACAATGAGCAGTTCTTC.

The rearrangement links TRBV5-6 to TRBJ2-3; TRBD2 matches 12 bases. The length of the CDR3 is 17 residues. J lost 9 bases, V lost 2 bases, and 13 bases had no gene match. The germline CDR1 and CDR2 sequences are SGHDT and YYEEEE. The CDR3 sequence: CASSFFTSGRTRQTQYF. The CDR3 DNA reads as TGTGCCAGCAGCTTTTTCACTAGCGGGAGGACTAGACAGACGCAGTATTTT. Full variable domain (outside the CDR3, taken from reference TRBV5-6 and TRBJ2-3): DAGVTQSPTHLIKTRGQQVTLRCSPKSGHDTVSWYQQALGQGPQFIFQYYEEEERQRGNFPDRFSGHQFPNYSSELNVNALLLGDSALYLCASSFFTSGRTRQTQYFGPGTRLTVL.

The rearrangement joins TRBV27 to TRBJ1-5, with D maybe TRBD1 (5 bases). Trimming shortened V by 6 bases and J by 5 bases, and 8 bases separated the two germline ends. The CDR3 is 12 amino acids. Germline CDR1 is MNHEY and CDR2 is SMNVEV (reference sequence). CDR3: CASSRGDQPQHF. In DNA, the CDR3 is TGTGCCAGCAGCCGGGGGGATCAGCCCCAGCATTTT.

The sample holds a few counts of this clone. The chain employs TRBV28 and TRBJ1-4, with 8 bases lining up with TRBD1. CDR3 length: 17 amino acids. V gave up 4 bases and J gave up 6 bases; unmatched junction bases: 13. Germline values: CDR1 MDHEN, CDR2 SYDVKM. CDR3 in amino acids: CASSWGQGAGEDEKLFF. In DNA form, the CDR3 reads TGTGCCAGCAGTTGGGGGCAGGGGGCCGGGGAGGATGAAAAACTGTTTTTT.

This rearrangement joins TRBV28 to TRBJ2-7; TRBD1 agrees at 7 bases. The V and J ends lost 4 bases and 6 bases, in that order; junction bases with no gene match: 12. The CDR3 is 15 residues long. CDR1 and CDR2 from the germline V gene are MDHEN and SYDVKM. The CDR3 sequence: CASSSTSQGQSEQYF. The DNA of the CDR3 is TGTGCCAGCAGTTCAACGTCTCAGGGACAGAGCGAGCAGTACTTC.

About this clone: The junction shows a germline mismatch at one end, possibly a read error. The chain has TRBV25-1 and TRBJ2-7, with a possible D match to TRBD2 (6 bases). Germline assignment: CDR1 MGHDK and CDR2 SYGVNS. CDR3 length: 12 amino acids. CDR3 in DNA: TGTGCCAGCAGTGAAGCCGGCGGGATTCCCCGCTTC. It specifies CASSEAGGIPRF.